The rows below give T cell receptor beta chains drawn from one sample of a study of long-term antiretroviral therapy in people with HIV. TCRdb's copy holds only in-frame clones and misses some; the assay was immunoSEQ multiplex PCR. This table holds some 21,000 clones, 82% found once. Sequencing used unsorted PBMCs, obtained at the start of antiretroviral therapy. All receptors come from a man aged 50 or older with HIV. Each CDR3 is given with its conserved first and last residue. A D gene is named only where the DNA matches it firmly. Where a row states a size, it is once, few, many or the class of an expanded clone; other rows omit it.

length,D,V,size,J,DNA,CDR3
13,-,TRBV5-6,-,TRBJ2-1,TGTGCCAGCAGCTTGGATCTCCCGGGACCGAAGTTCTTC,CASSLDLPGPKFF
13,-,TRBV29-1,-,TRBJ2-3,TGCAGCGTTGGAAGGGAAAGCACAGATACGCAGTATTTT,CSVGRESTDTQYF
15,-,TRBV11-3,-,TRBJ2-3,TGTGCCAGCAGCTCTTGGGACACTAGCACAGATACGCAGTATTTT,CASSSWDTSTDTQYF
13,-,TRBV11-2,-,TRBJ2-5,TGTGCCAGCAGCTTACAAGGGGGAGAGACCCAGTACTTC,CASSLQGGETQYF
14,-,TRBV6-6,-,TRBJ2-7,TGTGCCAGCAGTTACCAGGGCAAACCCTACGAGCAGTACTTC,CASSYQGKPYEQYF
14,-,TRBV4-1,-,TRBJ2-2,TGCGCCAGCAGCCAAGCCATGAACACCGGGGAGCTGTTTTTT,CASSQAMNTGELFF
17,TRBD1,TRBV4-1,once,TRBJ2-5,TGCGCCAGCAGCCAAGCACCGGGACAGGGCCACCAAGAGACCCAGTACTTC,CASSQAPGQGHQETQYF
13,-,TRBV21-1,-,TRBJ2-2,TGTGCCTGGCACAGGGGGCAAGGCGGGGAGCTGTTTTTT,CAWHRGQGGELFF
16,-,TRBV27,-,TRBJ1-5,TGTGCCAGCAGTTTATCGACGGAGGGAGCTCATCAGCCCCAGCATTTT,CASSLSTEGAHQPQHF
15,TRBD1,TRBV12-5,-,TRBJ1-4,TGTGCTAGTGGTTTGTCGGGACAGTCTAATGAAAAACTGTTTTTT,CASGLSGQSNEKLFF
14,TRBD1,TRBV5-1,-,TRBJ1-2,TGCGCCAGCAGCGCCAGACAGGGGGCGGGTGGCTACACCTTC,CASSARQGAGGYTF
14,TRBD2,TRBV28,-,TRBJ2-7,TGTGCCAGCTTCAAGACTAGCGGGAGTACTAAGCAGTACTTC,CASFKTSGSTKQYF
18,-,TRBV7-9,-,TRBJ1-4,TGTGCCAGCAGCTTAGGGAACCTTGGGGAAGGGTCGAATGAAAAACTGTTTTTT,CASSLGNLGEGSNEKLFF
16,-,TRBV28,-,TRBJ1-5,TGTGCCAGCAGCAGTTTGGGCCTCGGGGGCAATCAGCCCCAGCATTTT,CASSSLGLGGNQPQHF
17,-,TRBV10-2,-,TRBJ1-3,TGCGCCAGCAAGAGGGCAGGAACCTCTTCTTCTGGAAACACCATATATTTT,CASKRAGTSSSGNTIYF
16,-,TRBV4-1,-,TRBJ2-6,TGCGCCAGCAGCCAACGCCCCGGGTCTGGGGCCAACGTCCTGACTTTC,CASSQRPGSGANVLTF
15,-,TRBV7-2,-,TRBJ1-4,TGTGCCAGCAGCTTACAAAAAGGGTTTAACGAAAAACTGTTTTTT,CASSLQKGFNEKLFF
17,TRBD2,TRBV18,-,TRBJ2-5,TGTGCCAGCTCACCAATAGCGGGAACCCAAAAAACAGAGACCCAGTACTTC,CASSPIAGTQKTETQYF
15,-,TRBV5-6,-,TRBJ2-3,TGTGCCAGCGCTAGGACGGCAGGAAGGTCAGATACGCAGTATTTT,CASARTAGRSDTQYF
17,TRBD1,TRBV5-1,-,TRBJ1-5,TGCGCCAGCAGACGAGACCCGACAGGGACCGGCAATCAGCCCCAGCATTTT,CASRRDPTGTGNQPQHF
12,-,TRBV9,few,TRBJ1-2,TGTGCCAGCAGTGGGGCGGACTATGGCTACACCTTC,CASSGADYGYTF
11,-,TRBV11-2,-,TRBJ2-3,TGTGCCAGCGGAATCACAGATACGCAGTATTTT,CASGITDTQYF
16,-,TRBV30,-,TRBJ2-2,TGTGCCTGGAGTGGCGGCTGGACAACGCCCACCGGGGAGCTGTTTTTT,CAWSGGWTTPTGELFF
16,TRBD2,TRBV2,-,TRBJ2-7,TGTGCCGCCCTCCATCAGGTGACTAGCGGGAAAAACGAGCAGTACTTC,CAALHQVTSGKNEQYF
12,-,TRBV4-1,few,TRBJ2-7,TGCGCCAGCAGCCAACCACGTCACGAGCAGTACTTC,CASSQPRHEQYF
15,-,TRBV10-2,few,TRBJ2-1,TGCGCCAGCAGTGATTTCGGCGGGGAGACCAATGAGCAGTTCTTC,CASSDFGGETNEQFF
13,-,TRBV19,-,TRBJ1-5,TGTGCCAGTAGTATAGATTGGGAACAGCCCCAGCATTTT,CASSIDWEQPQHF
13,-,TRBV7-9,-,TRBJ1-1,TGTGCCAGCAGCCCCCCCTTCGGGGAGGGGGCTTTCTTT,CASSPPFGEGAFF
19,-,TRBV2,-,TRBJ2-3,TGTGCCAGCAGTGAAGCGGATGTGAGAACAGGGCCTTACACAGATACGCAGTATTTT,CASSEADVRTGPYTDTQYF
14,-,TRBV6-1,-,TRBJ2-3,TGTGCCAGCAGTGTGAGGAGTTTGTCCGATACGCAGTATTTT,CASSVRSLSDTQYF
13,-,TRBV28,-,TRBJ1-1,TGTGCCAGCAGTTTACCGGGGGGCTCTGAAGCTTTCTTT,CASSLPGGSEAFF
15,-,TRBV11-2,-,TRBJ1-3,TGTGCCAGCAGCTTAAGGCCTGTCTCTGGAAACACCATATATTTT,CASSLRPVSGNTIYF
13,-,TRBV30,-,TRBJ1-2,TGTGCCTGGAGTCTAGGGACATCCTATGGCTACACCTTC,CAWSLGTSYGYTF
14,-,TRBV28,-,TRBJ1-6,TGTGCCAGCAGTAAAGACAGGCCGCATTCACCCCTCCACTTT,CASSKDRPHSPLHF
15,-,TRBV7-9,once,TRBJ2-7,TGTGCCAGCAGCTTGGGGGGACAGCGTACCTACGAGCAGTACTTC,CASSLGGQRTYEQYF
15,TRBD1,TRBV18,once,TRBJ2-1,TGTGCCAGCTCACCAGACCAGGGGGCGCTCAATGAGCAGTTCTTC,CASSPDQGALNEQFF
15,TRBD1,TRBV4-1,few,TRBJ2-7,TGCGCCAGCAGCCAAGAGGACAGGATTTACTACGAGCAGTACTTC,CASSQEDRIYYEQYF
13,-,TRBV27,-,TRBJ1-2,TGTGCCAGCAGTTTATCGATACATGCTGGCTACACCTTC,CASSLSIHAGYTF
16,-,TRBV19,-,TRBJ2-2,TGTGCCAGTAGTATCAAAGCGACAAGGAACACCGGGGAGCTGTTTTTT,CASSIKATRNTGELFF
15,-,TRBV4-3,-,TRBJ2-2,TGCGCCAGCAGCCAAGAGACCGGAGGGCCCGGGGAGCTGTTTTTT,CASSQETGGPGELFF
13,-,TRBV7-2,-,TRBJ1-2,TGTGCCAGCAGCTTAATGTTCGTGAATGGCTACACCTTC,CASSLMFVNGYTF
14,-,TRBV30,-,TRBJ2-1,TGTGCCTGGAGTGAGTCCAACCTGATTCGGGAGCAGTTCTTC,CAWSESNLIREQFF
18,TRBD2,TRBV5-6,-,TRBJ2-1,TGTGCCAGCAGGGAGGGGACTAGCGGGAGGCAGACCTACAATGAGCAGTTCTTC,CASREGTSGRQTYNEQFF
16,-,TRBV5-6,-,TRBJ2-3,TGTGCCAGCAGCTTAACAGGGGGAGGGTTGGCAGATACGCAGTATTTT,CASSLTGGGLADTQYF
15,-,TRBV11-3,-,TRBJ2-3,TGTGCCAGCAGCTTAGATCCCGCCCCAGCGGGTACGCAGTATTTT,CASSLDPAPAGTQYF
11,-,TRBV20-1,-,TRBJ2-5,TGCAGTGCGGATACAGGGGAGACCCAGTACTTC,CSADTGETQYF
16,-,TRBV11-2,-,TRBJ1-1,TGTGCCAGCAGCTTAACCGGGGGCCGCATGAACACTGAAGCTTTCTTT,CASSLTGGRMNTEAFF
14,-,TRBV7-8,-,TRBJ2-5,TGTGCCAGCAGCTTAGGCGGTTCATGGGAGACCCAGTACTTC,CASSLGGSWETQYF
14,-,TRBV9,once,TRBJ2-5,TGTGCCAGCAGCCAACTATCCAGCGCGGAGACCCAGTACTTC,CASSQLSSAETQYF
15,TRBD2,TRBV28,-,TRBJ2-7,TGTGCCAGCAGTCACGGGGGGAGGGAGCCCTACGAGCAGTACTTC,CASSHGGREPYEQYF
14,TRBD1,TRBV5-6,-,TRBJ2-3,TGTGCCAGCAGCTTGACCGGGACAGGGGATACGCAGTATTTT,CASSLTGTGDTQYF
13,-,TRBV6-1,-,TRBJ2-5,TGTGCCAGCAGTTCGGATGTGGTCGAGACCCAGTACTTC,CASSSDVVETQYF
12,-,TRBV15,-,TRBJ2-2,TGTGCCACCAGCAGCAGGGCCGGGGAGCTGTTTTTT,CATSSRAGELFF
16,-,TRBV4-1,-,TRBJ2-5,TGCGCCAGCAGCCAGTGGGGGCCCCTTGGAGGAGAGACCCAGTACTTC,CASSQWGPLGGETQYF
15,-,TRBV27,-,TRBJ1-1,TGTGCCAGCAGTCCCCGGGGGGCGGGGAGGACTGAAGCTTTCTTT,CASSPRGAGRTEAFF
16,TRBD2,TRBV5-1,-,TRBJ2-1,TGCGCCAGCAGCTTGTCGACTAGCGGGGACTACAATGAGCAGTTCTTC,CASSLSTSGDYNEQFF
16,TRBD1,TRBV6-5,-,TRBJ1-1,TGTGCCAGCAGTTACCTCGGACAGGCCGCGAACACTGAAGCTTTCTTT,CASSYLGQAANTEAFF
15,TRBD1,TRBV4-1,-,TRBJ1-2,TGCGCCAGCAGCCAGGCGGGACAGGGGGCGGATGGCTACACCTTC,CASSQAGQGADGYTF
15,-,TRBV2,once,TRBJ1-1,TGTGCCAGCAGTCGGCAGGCCCGTTCGAACACTGAAGCTTTCTTT,CASSRQARSNTEAFF